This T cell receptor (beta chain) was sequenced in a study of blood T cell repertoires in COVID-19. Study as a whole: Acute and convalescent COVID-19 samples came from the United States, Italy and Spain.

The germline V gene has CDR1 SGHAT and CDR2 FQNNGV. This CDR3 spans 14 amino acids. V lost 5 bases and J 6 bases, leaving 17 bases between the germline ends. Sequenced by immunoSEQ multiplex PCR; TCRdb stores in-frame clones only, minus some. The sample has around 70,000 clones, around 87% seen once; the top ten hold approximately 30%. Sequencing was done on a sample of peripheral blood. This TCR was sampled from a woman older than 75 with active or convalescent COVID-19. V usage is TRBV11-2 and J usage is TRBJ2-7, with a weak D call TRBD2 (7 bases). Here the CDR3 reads CASSRNGGGGEQYF. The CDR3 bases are TGTGCCAGCAGCCGGAACGGCGGGGGCGGCGAGCAGTACTTC.